The T cell receptor beta chain under discussion was sequenced for a study of read filtering for tumor transcriptome and immune sequencing. Study at large: After DNase treatment, RNA was made into whole-transcriptome libraries. Per sample, TCR-region reads ranged about 4 to 10.27 million by IR-seq, about 85 to 1,400 by RNA-seq.

Concerning this clonotype itself: Its specificity is not known.

Sampling of bone marrow took place during active disease in every patient. The CDR3 has 14 residues. Per germline, CDR1 KGHDR and CDR2 SFDVKD. Between the trimmed V and J ends, which lost 2 bases and 1 base, there was a span of 4 bases. From 300 to 400 ng of RNA, a library with molecular barcoded alpha/delta and beta/gamma adaptors was made. Each CDR3 protein is one row after TCRdb ran MiXCR on the reads. Here the sample spans around 130,000 distinct CDR3 sequences, 10% to 15% being singletons. General observations from the study: Dropping single-read clonotypes raised IR-seq and RNA-seq shared-clonotype correlation.

The sample was a population of CD138-negative cells sorted from bone marrow. The V and J genes are TRBV24-1 and TRBJ2-2; D not certain. The receptor was isolated from a donor at least 40 years old with multiple myeloma. The CDR3 protein is CATSDSGNTGELFF. As DNA, the CDR3 is TGTGCCACCAGTGATTCCGGGAACACCGGGGAGCTGTTTTTT.